These 12 T cell receptor beta chains were sequenced from one sample in a study of T-cell reconstitution after alpha-beta-depleted transplantation in children. Preparation of the TCRbeta library involved a method that used unique molecular identifiers. One entry per CDR3 protein, called by TCRdb with MiXCR from the PCR reads. The sample holds about 470,000 distinct CDR3 sequences, over 40% seen once. The sample consisted of PBMCs, taken before TCRalphabeta/CD19-depleted stem cell transplant. The receptors were gathered from a girl between 2 and 10 years old with aplastic anemia, due to receive a stem cell transplant.

The rearrangement uses TRBV7-9 and TRBJ1-6; D call uncertain. V dropped 2 bases and J dropped 9 bases, with 14 bases sitting between them. The CDR3 is made up of 15 amino acids. Germline CDR1 is SEHNR and CDR2 is FQNEAQ (reference sequence). The CDR3 DNA is TGTGCCAGCAGCTTACTCGGCAGAAATGTTTCACCCCTCCACTTT. This sequence encodes CASSLLGRNVSPLHF.

This clonotype was recorded many times. The V gene is TRBV20-1, the J gene TRBJ2-7; D is undetermined. V gave up 3 bases and J gave up 5 bases, with 14 bases separating them. The germline CDR1 and CDR2 sequences are DFQATT and SNEGSKA (reference sequence). CDR3 length: 13 amino acids. CDR3 sequence reads: CSASLGSIHEQYF. In nucleotides, the CDR3 is TGCAGTGCTAGTCTAGGGTCGATTCACGAGCAGTACTTC.

This clonotype was observed many times. The chain links TRBV14 to TRBJ2-1, with 12 bases lining up with TRBD2. Germline loops: CDR1 SGHDN, CDR2 FVKESK. Trimming removed 4 bases from V and 1 base from J; junction bases left unmatched: 2. This CDR3 contains 16 residues. CDR3 nucleotides: TGTGCCAGCAGCCCTAGCGGGAGGGGGTCCTACAATGAGCAGTTCTTC. Amino acid sequence: CASSPSGRGSYNEQFF.

The sample holds one count of this clonotype. The CDR3 spells CASSSQGPETQYF. DNA for the CDR3: TGTGCCAGCAGCTCGCAGGGTCCAGAGACCCAGTACTTC. The genes are TRBV7-2 and TRBJ2-5; weak D call: TRBD1 (5 bases). V was clipped by 4 bases and J by 4 bases, with 10 bases between them. Per germline, CDR1 SGHTA and CDR2 FQGNSA. This CDR3 is 13 amino acids long.

This clonotype appeared a few times. J is TRBJ2-3 and V is TRBV6-4; D not certain. This CDR3 comprises 15 residues. The ends were cut back, 4 bases at V and 2 bases at J, with 13 bases in the middle. CDR1 MRHNA and CDR2 SNTAGT come from the germline V gene. CDR3 in DNA: TGTGCCAGCAGTGCCCGGCCCTCCTCCACAGATACGCAGTATTTT. It encodes CASSARPSSTDTQYF.

The chain joins TRBV20-1 to TRBJ1-5, with D hard to call. Germline V gives CDR1 DFQATT, CDR2 SNEGSKA (reference sequence). The CDR3 sequence is 15 residues long. The germline V and J ends were trimmed by 6 bases and 6 bases, with 21 bases remaining between them. CDR3 sequence reads: CSARSLSGGGQPQHF. DNA of the CDR3: TGCAGTGCCCGAAGTTTGTCCGGAGGAGGTCAGCCCCAGCATTTT.

The CDR3 nucleotides are TGTGCCAGCAGGACAGGCTCTATGTGGGAGACCCAGTACTTC. It encodes CASRTGSMWETQYF. This chain connects TRBV28 to TRBJ2-5, with D possibly matching TRBD1 (6 bases). The CDR3 length is 14 residues. CDR1 is MDHEN, CDR2 SYDVKM, per germline. V lost 6 bases and J 5 bases, leaving 16 bases between the germline ends.

This clonotype was seen many times. This rearrangement joins TRBV5-1 to TRBJ1-1, with a weak D call TRBD1 (6 bases). Per germline, CDR1 SGHRS and CDR2 YFSETQ. V was trimmed by 4 bases and J by 3 bases, leaving 19 bases between them. The CDR3 spans 16 residues. The CDR3 DNA sequence: TGCGCCAGCAGCCTGATAGTACAGGGAGGATACACTGAAGCTTTCTTT. Protein sequence: CASSLIVQGGYTEAFF.

The rearrangement uses TRBV20-1 and TRBJ2-2; D unclear. This CDR3 comprises 12 residues. V lost 4 bases and J 5 bases, leaving 8 bases between the germline ends. Germline V lookup: CDR1 DFQATT, CDR2 SNEGSKA (reference sequence). CDR3 amino acids: CSAIRVTGELFF. The DNA of the CDR3 is TGCAGTGCTATTCGAGTTACCGGGGAGCTGTTTTTT.

The V and J genes are TRBV29-1 and TRBJ2-7, with D possibly matching TRBD2 (6 bases). CDR1 is SQVTM, CDR2 ANQGSEA, per germline. The CDR3 loop spans 13 amino acids. V was trimmed by 2 bases and J by 2 bases, leaving 10 bases between them. The CDR3 is CSVESGRAYEQYF. In DNA form, the CDR3 reads TGCAGCGTTGAAAGCGGGCGGGCCTACGAGCAGTACTTC.

V usage is TRBV7-2 and J usage is TRBJ2-5; 9 nucleotides line up with TRBD2. V shed 3 bases, J shed 5 bases, and the junction held 7 bases outside the gene matches. There are 15 residues in the CDR3. Germline V gene lookup returns CDR1 SGHTA and CDR2 FQGNSA. CDR3 bases: TGTGCCAGCAGCTTTCCGCGGGGGGGCCGCGAGACCCAGTACTTC. It encodes CASSFPRGGRETQYF.

The chain joins TRBV20-1 to TRBJ2-7; possibly TRBD1 or TRBD2 for D (5 bases each). CDR1 is DFQATT, CDR2 SNEGSKA, per germline (reference sequence). The CDR3 contains 13 residues. Trimming removed 5 bases at V and 0 bases at J, with 11 bases between. In nucleotides, the CDR3 is TGCAGTGCTTCACCTGGGACCTCCTACGAGCAGTACTTC. This encodes CSASPGTSYEQYF.